The 23 T cell receptor beta chains in this list originate from one sample, sequenced in a study of PD-1 blockade in mismatch repair-deficient tumors. Here immunoSEQ multiplex PCR was the method, and the copy in TCRdb shows in-frame clones only, minus some. The sample has about 100,000 clones; 82% are singletons. The sequencing here drew on peripheral blood, taken approximately 36 weeks after starting pembrolizumab. These receptors all stem from an adult with mismatch repair-deficient cancer.

This clone was recorded a few times. The rearrangement joins TRBV18 to TRBJ1-1; maybe TRBD1 (5 bases). Germline V CDR1 and CDR2: KGHSH, LQKENI. The CDR3 has 16 residues. V was pared by 3 bases and J by 3 bases, with 17 bases between. CDR3 amino acids: CASSPLPLRDYTEAFF. CDR3 in DNA: TGTGCCAGCTCACCCCTGCCGCTCAGGGACTACACTGAAGCTTTCTTT.

This chain links TRBV4-1 with TRBJ1-2; 7 bases fit TRBD1. This CDR3 region has 17 residues. CDR1 and CDR2 (germline): MGHRA, YSYEKL. V gave up 1 base and J gave up 7 bases; unmatched junction bases: 15. The chain's CDR3 is CASSQGFGTAEQGGYTF. The CDR3 coding sequence is TGCGCCAGCAGCCAAGGATTCGGGACAGCTGAACAGGGTGGCTACACCTTC.

The chain employs TRBV30 and TRBJ1-2; no firm D call. This CDR3 contains 15 residues. Germline CDR1 reads GTSNPN; CDR2 reads SVGIG (reference sequence). Trimming took off 4 bases at V and 6 bases at J, with 21 bases between the two ends. For the CDR3, the DNA is TGTGCCTGGATTCATTCAGAGATAGGGCGAGATGGCTACACCTTC. This codes for CAWIHSEIGRDGYTF.

The sample holds a few counts of this clone. The chain recombines TRBV7-9 with TRBJ2-7; 11 bases match TRBD2. This CDR3 has 14 residues. The V gene end was trimmed by 4 bases and the J gene end by 3 bases; junction bases not matched to a gene: 2. Germline CDR1 SEHNR, CDR2 FQNEAQ (reference sequence). CDR3 loop: CASSYGTSGYEQYF. The DNA of the CDR3 is TGTGCCAGCAGCTACGGGACTAGCGGCTACGAGCAGTACTTC.

This clone has a single count. This sequence joins TRBV7-9 and TRBJ1-2, with D tentatively TRBD1 (5 bases). CDR3 length: 14 amino acids. Germline CDR1 SEHNR, CDR2 FQNEAQ (reference sequence). The germline V and J ends were trimmed by 5 bases and 4 bases, with 14 bases remaining between them. CDR3 amino acids: CASSRMGEGYGYTF. The CDR3 nucleotides read TGTGCCAGCAGCCGTATGGGGGAGGGCTATGGCTACACCTTC.

This chain joins TRBV15 and TRBJ2-7, with 7 bases fitting TRBD1. The germline V gene has CDR1 LNHNV and CDR2 YYDKDF (reference sequence). With V trimmed by 4 bases and J by 3 bases, 3 bases remained unmatched. This CDR3 is 13 amino acids long. CDR3 sequence reads: CATSIDRDYEQYF. The CDR3 bases are TGTGCCACCAGCATAGACAGGGACTACGAGCAGTACTTC. Drawing the rest from reference TRBV15 and TRBJ2-7, the complete variable domain is DAMVIQNPRYQVTQFGKPVTLSCSQTLNHNVMYWYQQKSSQAPKLLFHYYDKDFNNEADTPDNFQSRRPNTSFCFLDIRSPGLGDTAMYLCATSIDRDYEQYFGPGTRLTVT.

This rearrangement joins TRBV25-1 to TRBJ2-1; 10 positions agree with TRBD2. CDR1 is MGHDK, CDR2 SYGVNS, per germline. V lost 2 bases to trimming and J lost 9 bases; unmatched junction nucleotides: 7. The CDR3 spans 15 residues. CDR3 amino acids: CASSERLAGDSEQFF. DNA for the CDR3: TGTGCCAGCAGTGAACGGCTAGCGGGAGATAGTGAGCAGTTCTTC.

The chain has TRBV7-3 and TRBJ2-2; 7 bases line up with TRBD1. The CDR3 contains 13 residues. Trimming took 5 bases from V and 4 from J; bases not matched to a gene: 1. The germline CDR1 and CDR2 sequences are SGHTA and FQGTGA. CDR3 sequence reads: CASSRDSTGELFF. The CDR3 DNA sequence: TGTGCCAGCAGCCGGGACAGCACCGGGGAGCTGTTTTTT.

The CDR3 loop is CSVEVPSGRWPDTQYF. For the CDR3, the DNA is TGCAGCGTTGAGGTACCTAGCGGGAGATGGCCAGATACGCAGTATTTT. This chain connects TRBV29-1 to TRBJ2-3, with TRBD2 matching over 10 bases. Trimming at V came to 3 bases and at J to 4 bases, leaving 10 bases not matched to a gene. Germline V gives CDR1 SQVTM, CDR2 ANQGSEA. The CDR3 contains 16 residues.

The chain combines TRBV30 with TRBJ2-1, with D possibly TRBD1 on 6 matching bases. Trimming pared 2 bases from V and 13 bases from J, leaving 21 bases between. This CDR3 is built from 14 residues. In germline, CDR1 is GTSNPN, CDR2 SVGIG (reference sequence). CDR3 coding DNA: TGTGCCTGGAGTCCAGCGAACACAGGGCCCCCCCAGTTCTTC. It specifies CAWSPANTGPPQFF.

The V gene is TRBV7-8, the J gene TRBJ2-3; TRBD2 matches at 7 bases. CDR3 length: 13 residues. CDR1 and CDR2 from the germline V gene are SGHVS and FQNEAQ. The V and J ends lost 5 bases and 9 bases, in that order; junction bases with no gene match: 8. The CDR3 sequence: CASSTRLAETQYF. In DNA, the CDR3 is TGTGCCAGCAGCACCAGACTAGCTGAAACGCAGTATTTT.

The chain is built from TRBV6-5 and TRBJ2-1; 8 nucleotides align to TRBD1. The junction had 2 bases not matched to a gene; V was cut back by 6 bases and J by 1 base. This CDR3 contains 14 residues. Germline CDR1 and CDR2: MNHEY and SVGAGI. The CDR3 DNA is TGTGCCAGCAGCCGGACAGGGTCCTACAATGAGCAGTTCTTC. Amino acid sequence: CASSRTGSYNEQFF.

V gene TRBV7-8 combines with J gene TRBJ1-5; no definite D call. Germline V gene lookup returns CDR1 SGHVS and CDR2 FQNEAQ. The CDR3 is 15 residues long. V was shortened by 5 bases and J by 0 bases, with 11 bases between the two germline ends. The CDR3 nucleotides are TGTGCCAGCAGCGTCGACCAGAATAGCAATCAGCCCCAGCATTTT. Protein sequence: CASSVDQNSNQPQHF.

This chain joins TRBV7-8 and TRBJ2-3; a possible D gene is TRBD2 (5 bases). Germline CDR1 reads SGHVS; CDR2 reads FQNEAQ. This CDR3 is built from 16 residues. The ends were cut back, 4 bases at V and 0 bases at J, with 14 bases in the middle. The CDR3 nucleotides read TGTGCCAGCAGCTCGCGCGGAGCGGCTAGCACAGATACGCAGTATTTT. Translating it yields CASSSRGAASTDTQYF.

V and J are TRBV11-2 and TRBJ2-5; either TRBD1 or TRBD2 may supply D (5 bases each). Germline V gene lookup returns CDR1 SGHAT and CDR2 FQNNGV. Trimming removed 3 bases at V and 5 bases at J, with 13 bases between. This CDR3 has 14 amino acids. In DNA, the CDR3 is TGTGCCAGCAGCTTGGGAGTAGCAGGGGAGACCCAGTACTTC. Amino acids: CASSLGVAGETQYF.

V is TRBV2 and J is TRBJ1-2; 12 bases align to TRBD1. V shed 8 bases, J shed 7 bases, and the junction held 8 bases outside the gene matches. The CDR3 consists of 14 residues. Germline CDR1 reads SNHLY; CDR2 reads FYNNEI. The CDR3 loop reads CASRDRGRLFGYTF. The CDR3 DNA sequence: TGTGCCAGCCGGGACAGGGGGCGTCTTTTTGGCTACACCTTC. The variable domain in full, completed from reference TRBV2 and TRBJ1-2, reads EPEVTQTPSHQVTQMGQEVILRCVPISNHLYFYWYRQILGQKVEFLVSFYNNEISEKSEIFDDQFSVERPDGSNFTLKIRSTKLEDSAMYFCASRDRGRLFGYTFGSGTRLTVV.

The chain has TRBV5-5 and TRBJ1-1; D is ambiguous. Trimming stripped 5 bases from V and 8 bases from J, with 10 bases between. The germline V gene has CDR1 SGHKS and CDR2 YYEKEE (reference sequence). The CDR3 is 11 residues long. The CDR3 loop reads CASSSDNEAFF. Written as DNA, the CDR3 is TGTGCCAGCAGTAGTGACAACGAAGCTTTCTTT.

This clone was seen only once. The chain has TRBV5-1 and TRBJ2-7; D may be TRBD2 (5 bases). CDR1 is SGHRS, CDR2 YFSETQ, per germline. V lost 2 bases and J lost 7, with 16 bases in between. The CDR3 covers 14 residues. CDR3 protein: CASSFGRERGEQYF. The CDR3 coding sequence is TGCGCCAGCAGCTTTGGGAGAGAGCGCGGGGAGCAGTACTTC. The whole variable domain, filled in from reference TRBV5-1 and TRBJ2-7, reads KAGVTQTPRYLIKTRGQQVTLSCSPISGHRSVSWYQQTPGQGLQFLFEYFSETQRNKGNFPGRFSGRQFSNSRSEMNVSTLELGDSALYLCASSFGRERGEQYFGPGTRLTVT.

This clone came up once. The chain is built from TRBV2 and TRBJ1-5; 10 nucleotides align to TRBD1. V lost 8 bases to trimming and J lost 3 bases; unmatched junction nucleotides: 1. CDR1 and CDR2 from the germline V gene are SNHLY and FYNNEI. CDR3 size: 13 residues. CDR3 sequence: CASGTGDNQPQHF. CDR3 coding DNA: TGTGCCAGCGGGACAGGGGACAATCAGCCCCAGCATTTT.

This chain connects TRBV7-8 to TRBJ2-7; no clear D. V was clipped by 1 base and J by 4 bases, with 17 bases between them. This CDR3 contains 16 residues. The germline gives CDR1 SGHVS, CDR2 FQNEAQ. CDR3 DNA sequence: TGTGCCAGCAGCTTAGGGGAAGGCTGGACCTTATACGAGCAGTACTTC. The encoded protein is CASSLGEGWTLYEQYF.

The chain employs TRBV6-6 and TRBJ1-5; D unclear. Trimming pared 6 bases from V and 4 bases from J, leaving 10 bases between. The CDR3 is made up of 13 amino acids. Germline V lookup: CDR1 MNHNY, CDR2 SVGAGI (reference sequence). This CDR3 is CASRGFGNQPQHF. The CDR3 DNA reads as TGTGCCAGCAGAGGGTTTGGGAATCAGCCCCAGCATTTT.

This chain uses TRBV7-9 with TRBJ1-4, with D unresolved. Germline CDR1 is SEHNR and CDR2 is FQNEAQ (reference sequence). The CDR3 spans 13 residues. Deletions cut 5 bases from V and 8 bases from J, with 12 bases between. The CDR3 DNA follows: TGTGCCAGCAGCCCGGACGGAGCCGAAAAACTGTTTTTT. The encoded protein is CASSPDGAEKLFF.

The chain is built from TRBV11-3 and TRBJ1-3; possibly TRBD1 for D (6 bases). In germline, CDR1 is SGHNT, CDR2 YENEEA. The germline V and J ends were trimmed by 5 bases and 0 bases, with 11 bases remaining between them. The CDR3 runs 15 residues. DNA for the CDR3: TGTGCCAGCAGCCCGGGACATAGCTCTGGAAACACCATATATTTT. This sequence encodes CASSPGHSSGNTIYF.